These 30 T cell receptor beta chains were sequenced from one sample in a study of tumor-infiltrating lymphocytes in oesophageal squamous cell carcinoma. MiXCR was run by TCRdb on the PCR reads, yielding one entry per CDR3 protein. The table shows some 15,000 distinct CDR3 sequences, with 40% to 55% occurring only once. Sequences were obtained from blood. Every receptor here comes from a female donor with esophageal squamous cell carcinoma.

The gene calls are TRBV7-2 and TRBJ2-5; 12 positions match TRBD2. CDR1 SGHTA and CDR2 FQGNSA come from the germline V gene. The CDR3 covers 16 residues. V was clipped by 5 bases and J by 11 bases; unmatched bases: 15. The CDR3 nucleotides are TGTGCCAGCAGCCCCAGACTAGCGGGAGTCCACAATGAGCAGTACTTC. Protein sequence: CASSPRLAGVHNEQYF. The full variable domain, rest sourced from reference TRBV7-2 and TRBJ2-5, is GAGVSQSPSNKVTEKGKDVELRCDPISGHTALYWYRQSLGQGLEFLIYFQGNSAPDKSGLPSDRFSAERTGGSVSTLTIQRTQQEDSAVYLCASSPRLAGVHNEQYFGPGTRLLVL.

The V gene is TRBV24-1, the J gene TRBJ2-6; D not certain. Looked up from germline, CDR1 is KGHDR and CDR2 is SFDVKD. This CDR3 comprises 8 residues. V was cut by 3 bases and J by 18 bases, with 2 bases left in between. Here the CDR3 DNA reads TGTGCCACCAGTGATCCGACTTTC. Its protein product is CATSDPTF.

This clonotype was seen ten or more times. The chain uses TRBV19 and TRBJ2-5; TRBD1 or TRBD2 may be the D gene (5 bases each). The germline V gene has CDR1 LNHDA and CDR2 SQIVND (reference sequence). V was shortened by 6 bases and J by 2 bases, with 10 bases between the two germline ends. The CDR3 runs to 13 residues. The CDR3, as DNA: TGTGCCAGTAGCCGGGACCGTCAAGAGACCCAGTACTTC. This gives the protein CASSRDRQETQYF.

V usage is TRBV23-1 and J usage is TRBJ1-2; D gene unclear. TRBV23-1 is reported as an ORF; its role is uncertain. V shed 0 bases and J shed 3 bases, with 5 bases lying between them. This CDR3 region has 13 residues. CDR3 in amino acids: CASSQSFHYGYTF. CDR3 DNA sequence: TGCGCCAGCAGTCAATCTTTCCACTATGGCTACACCTTC.

The V gene is TRBV7-2, the J gene TRBJ2-5; the match to TRBD1 covers 7 bases. This CDR3 has 15 residues. Losses at the gene ends were 1 base for V and 4 bases for J; bases not matched to a gene: 6. Looked up from germline, CDR1 is SGHTA and CDR2 is FQGNSA. The CDR3 nucleotides are TGTGCCAGCAGCTTAGGTGCCAGGGGGTCAGAGACCCAGTACTTC. It is translated as CASSLGARGSETQYF.

The chain couples TRBV12-3 or TRBV12-4 to TRBJ2-6; maybe TRBD2 (5 bases). There are 16 residues in the CDR3. Trimming cost V 2 bases and J 2 bases, with 10 bases left between them. CDR3 residues: CASSLRSGTGANVLTF. CDR3 coding DNA: TGTGCCAGCAGTTTAAGGTCGGGAACTGGGGCCAACGTCCTGACTTTC.

The DNA of the CDR3 is TGTGCCAGCAGCCCCCGCCTTGACAGGGGCGCTGAAGCTTTCTTT. Translating it yields CASSPRLDRGAEAFF. The chain links TRBV7-2 to TRBJ1-1; 8 bases line up with TRBD1. V was clipped by 5 bases and J by 6 bases; unmatched bases: 11. Germline V CDR1 and CDR2: SGHTA, FQGNSA. This CDR3 comprises 15 residues.

A word on this clonotype: Lacking the conserved final phenylalanine or tryptophan, this CDR3 likely reflects a read error. The DNA is left out, because the CDR3 cannot be placed on it with certainty; the CDR3 is given as TCRdb lists it. The gene calls are TRBV7-3 and TRBJ2-7; the listed D gene, TRBD1, was not tested against the DNA. Both ends counted, the CDR3 spans 16 residues. The germline V gene encodes CDR1 SGHTA and CDR2 FQGTGA. The CDR3 sequence: CASSLRGTGDGYTFGS.

This clonotype was counted a single time. The chain recombines TRBV7-6 with TRBJ2-5, with 7 bases matching TRBD1. The better agreement between TRBJ2-1 and the DNA end casts doubt on the J call. Germline V gene sequence: CDR1 SGHVS, CDR2 FNYEAQ. This CDR3 is 16 amino acids long. CDR3 nucleotide sequence: TGTGCCAGCAGTCCTTACGTACAGGGGACCTACAATGAGCAGTTCTTC. It translates to CASSPYVQGTYNEQFF.

For this clonotype: This likely comes from a read error, as the CDR3 has no conserved phenylalanine or tryptophan at its end. The DNA is omitted, as the CDR3 cannot be located on it reliably, and the CDR3 follows TCRdb's listing. The genes are TRBV12-3 or TRBV12-4 and TRBJ2-7; the table's D call TRBD1 went unverified against the DNA. Ends included, the CDR3 has 17 residues. CDR3 loop: CASSPLGGNNYGYTFGS.

V is TRBV7-2 and J is TRBJ2-1, with 7 bases aligning to TRBD1. Per the germline V gene, CDR1 is SGHTA and CDR2 is FQGNSA. The ends lost 5 bases at V and 6 bases at J; junction bases unmatched: 13. The CDR3 extends over 16 amino acids. CDR3 protein: CASSAPGTVHLNEQFF. The CDR3 region has the DNA TGTGCCAGCAGCGCCCCCGGGACAGTCCACCTCAATGAGCAGTTCTTC.

This clonotype was detected a few times. The rearrangement joins TRBV7-2 to TRBJ2-5; possibly TRBD1 or TRBD2 for D (5 bases each). V was cut by 5 bases and J by 7 bases, with 20 bases left in between. CDR3 length equals 15 residues. In germline, CDR1 is SGHTA, CDR2 FQGNSA. The CDR3 spells CASSLGRRSLGTQYF. DNA for the CDR3: TGTGCCAGCAGCCTGGGACGCCGGAGTTTGGGGACCCAGTACTTC.

There are a few counts of this clonotype. The genes are TRBV6-1 and TRBJ2-3; D gene uncertain. The CDR3 extends over 12 amino acids. Germline CDR1 reads MNHNS; CDR2 reads SASEGT. Trimming took 6 bases from V and 4 from J, leaving 8 bases between them. CDR3 amino acids: CASSSPSDTQYF. The CDR3 bases are TGTGCCAGCAGCTCCCCGTCAGATACGCAGTATTTT.

The genes are TRBV7-3 and TRBJ2-3, with D unresolved. V was shortened by 5 bases and J by 0 bases, with 15 bases between the two germline ends. CDR3 size: 16 residues. Germline V CDR1 and CDR2: SGHTA, FQGTGA. The CDR3 spells CASSLLGLTSTDTQYF. CDR3 nucleotides: TGTGCCAGCAGCCTCCTTGGGTTAACTAGCACAGATACGCAGTATTTT.

CDR3 sequence: CASSPTSGSQGTQYF. The CDR3 nucleotides read TGTGCCAGCAGCCCGACTAGCGGGAGTCAGGGGACCCAGTACTTC. The rearrangement links TRBV7-4 to TRBJ2-5; the match to TRBD2 covers 12 bases. Germline V lookup: CDR1 SGHVT, CDR2 SQSDAQ. The CDR3 is made up of 15 amino acids. J was trimmed by 7 bases and V by 5 bases; bases with no gene match: 8.

This clonotype turned up a few times. The gene calls are TRBV20-1 and TRBJ2-1; D is perhaps TRBD1 (6 bases). Germline CDR1 is DFQATT and CDR2 is SNEGSKA (reference sequence). The CDR3 is made up of 11 amino acids. The ends were cut back, 3 bases at V and 10 bases at J, with 10 bases in the middle. The CDR3 DNA is TGCAGTGCTAGCCCAGGGGACGAGCAGTTCTTC. This encodes CSASPGDEQFF.

The table lists this clonotype with a few counts. The J gene is TRBJ2-4, the V gene TRBV7-4; D not certain. The J call is doubtful: the DNA matches TRBJ2-7 better. This CDR3 contains 12 residues. Germline CDR1 reads SGHVT; CDR2 reads SQSDAQ. This CDR3 reads CASSLSNYEQYF. The CDR3 coding sequence is TGTGCCAGCAGCTTATCGAACTACGAGCAGTACTTC.

This clonotype is a singleton in its sample. The V and J genes are TRBV7-6 and TRBJ1-2, with D perhaps matching TRBD1 (5 bases). This CDR3 is built from 14 residues. CDR1 is SGHVS and CDR2 is FNYEAQ in the germline V gene. The V end was cut by 0 bases, the J end by 4 bases, with 9 bases between. The CDR3: CASSLAQGSYGYTF. DNA for the CDR3: TGTGCCAGCAGCTTAGCTCAGGGTTCCTATGGCTACACCTTC.

In this sample, this clonotype turned up a few times. The chain uses TRBV7-6 and TRBJ2-7; D might be TRBD2 (5 bases). Matching the DNA end better, TRBJ2-1 makes the J call doubtful. From germline, CDR1 is SGHVS and CDR2 FNYEAQ. The CDR3 runs to 12 residues. CDR3 sequence (DNA): TGTGCCAGCAGCTTAAGCGGCAATGAGCAGTTCTTC. Translating gives CASSLSGNEQFF.

This chain links TRBV4-1 with TRBJ1-2; D remains ambiguous. Germline CDR1 reads MGHRA; CDR2 reads YSYEKL. V lost 0 bases and J lost 7, with 15 bases in between. The CDR3 consists of 15 residues. DNA for the CDR3: TGCGCCAGCAGCCAAGAACGCGGTAGTAATCGTGGCTACACCTTC. Translating it yields CASSQERGSNRGYTF.

This clonotype has ten or more counts. This may arise from a read error, as a much more abundant clone is one base away. The chain carries TRBV7-8 and TRBJ2-3, with D maybe TRBD2 (5 bases). The CDR3 runs to 13 residues. Trimming left V 7 bases short and J 14 bases short, with 22 bases between. CDR1 SGHVS and CDR2 FQNEAQ come from the germline V gene. The CDR3 sequence: CASIFSGSGELYF. CDR3 in DNA: TGTGCCAGCATCTTTTCGGGCTCCGGGGAGCTGTATTTT.

Comments on this clonotype: At one end the junction does not follow the germline gene, possibly because of a read error. The chain uses TRBV7-4 and TRBJ1-4; D not certain. There are 14 residues in the CDR3. The germline gives CDR1 SGHVT, CDR2 SQSDAQ. CDR3 residues: CASSFGSSGERLFF. The CDR3 DNA sequence: TGTGCCAGCAGCTTCGGGTCCTCGGGTGAAAGACTGTTTTTT.

As to this clonotype: Given a much more abundant clone one base away, this may be a read error. The chain joins TRBV27 to TRBJ2-3; 8 nucleotides match TRBD2. The end of the DNA fits TRBJ2-7 better, so the J call may be wrong. This CDR3 spans 16 amino acids. CDR1 MNHEY and CDR2 SMNVEV come from the germline V gene (reference sequence). CDR3 nucleotide sequence: TGTGCCAGCAGTCTCACTAGCGGAGCACTCTACAATGAGCAGTACTTC. It codes for CASSLTSGALYNEQYF.

This clonotype was recorded many times. The V gene is TRBV12-3 or TRBV12-4, the J gene TRBJ2-5, with TRBD1 matching over 10 bases. The CDR3 covers 12 residues. After removal of 5 bases from V and 11 bases from J, the junction contained 5 bases not matched to a gene. In DNA, the CDR3 is TGTGCCAGCAGTCGACAGGGGGCTGAGCAGTACTTC. It specifies CASSRQGAEQYF.

This clonotype was recorded at least ten times. The rearrangement links TRBV12-3 or TRBV12-4 to TRBJ1-1; 7 bases agree with TRBD1. This CDR3 is built from 15 residues. V lost 4 bases and J lost 4; bases outside the gene matches: 9. The CDR3 is CASSSSRQGGTEAFF. The CDR3 DNA is TGTGCCAGCAGTTCCTCCCGACAGGGAGGCACTGAAGCTTTCTTT.

This clonotype was found many times. The CDR3 DNA reads as TGTGCCAGCAGTTATGGACAGGCCCTTATGCGCTACGAGCAGTACTTC. This encodes CASSYGQALMRYEQYF. The chain employs TRBV2 and TRBJ2-7, with 7 positions matching TRBD1. Germline V gives CDR1 SNHLY, CDR2 FYNNEI. The CDR3 covers 16 residues. J was trimmed by 3 bases and V by 5 bases; bases with no gene match: 13.

This clonotype is medium-sized. V is TRBV7-8 and J is TRBJ2-2; D gene ambiguous. V was cut by 7 bases and J by 6 bases, with 12 bases left in between. CDR1 and CDR2 (germline): SGHVS, FQNEAQ. CDR3 length: 13 residues. This CDR3 is CASIFSGSGELFF. CDR3 nucleotide sequence: TGTGCCAGCATCTTTTCGGGCTCCGGGGAGCTGTTTTTT.

The chain uses TRBV7-3 and TRBJ1-1; D is uncertain. The J call may be in error: the DNA end matches TRBJ2-5 better. This CDR3 region has 16 residues. Per germline, CDR1 SGHTA and CDR2 FQGTGA. DNA of the CDR3: TGTGCCAGCAGCTTATCGAGACCGTCCCCTCAAGAGACCCAGTACTTC. Amino acid sequence: CASSLSRPSPQETQYF.

Comments on this clonotype: One base away lies a much larger clone, so this may be a sequencing read error. The rearrangement links TRBV12-3 or TRBV12-4 to TRBJ2-4, with D perhaps TRBD1 (6 bases). CDR3 length: 13 residues. CDR3: CASSLAGGNIRYF. CDR3 DNA sequence: TGTGCCAGCAGTTTAGCAGGGGGTAACATTCGGTACTTC.

This clonotype was counted a single time. V usage is TRBV7-4 and J usage is TRBJ2-3; unclear D gene. Germline V lookup: CDR1 SGHVT, CDR2 SQSDAQ. Between the trimmed V and J ends, which lost 1 base and 5 bases, there was a span of 10 bases. This CDR3 comprises 14 residues. The CDR3 nucleotides are TGTGCCAGCAGCTTAGGTAGTGGGGAAGATACGCAGTATTTT. This codes for CASSLGSGEDTQYF.